The 12 T cell receptor beta chains below were found in one sample sequenced in a study of a mutant IDH1 vaccine in newly diagnosed glioma. Generated by immunoSEQ multiplex PCR, the TCRdb table keeps only in-frame clones and is missing some. The table shows around 92,000 clones, with about 80% occurring only once. Described time point: baseline, week 1 (first vaccination visit). Stated treatment: pre-vaccination baseline after standard-of-care therapy. Sample: PBMCs, taken from a glioma patient treated with radiotherapy, temozolomide or both. Receptors were obtained from a woman aged 45-65 years with glioma.

The rearrangement uses TRBV5-1 and TRBJ2-5; TRBD1 agrees at 8 bases. The CDR3 consists of 15 residues. In germline, CDR1 is SGHRS, CDR2 YFSETQ. Trimming removed 4 bases from V and 2 bases from J; junction bases left unmatched: 7. The chain's CDR3 is CASSMDRAGQETQYF. In DNA, the CDR3 is TGCGCCAGCAGCATGGACAGGGCGGGGCAAGAGACCCAGTACTTC. The whole variable domain, filled in from reference TRBV5-1 and TRBJ2-5, reads KAGVTQTPRYLIKTRGQQVTLSCSPISGHRSVSWYQQTPGQGLQFLFEYFSETQRNKGNFPGRFSGRQFSNSRSEMNVSTLELGDSALYLCASSMDRAGQETQYFGPGTRLLVL.

The V call is TRBV9, the J call TRBJ2-1; 13 bases agree with TRBD2. CDR1 is SGDLS, CDR2 YYNGEE, per germline. The CDR3 is 18 amino acids. V gave up 2 bases and J gave up 0 bases; unmatched junction bases: 5. The CDR3 DNA reads as TGTGCCAGCAGCGTCGTTGGGACTAGCGGGGCCTCCTACAATGAGCAGTTCTTC. This codes for CASSVVGTSGASYNEQFF.

V gene TRBV7-3 combines with J gene TRBJ1-4, with 7 bases aligning to TRBD1. J gave up 8 bases and V 4 bases, and 10 bases lay outside the gene matches. Looked up from germline, CDR1 is SGHTA and CDR2 is FQGTGA. The CDR3 totals 15 residues. Written as DNA, the CDR3 is TGTGCCAGCAGCTCCTCGGGACAGCCCCAGGAAAAACTGTTTTTT. Its protein product is CASSSSGQPQEKLFF.

The rearrangement uses TRBV7-2 and TRBJ1-5; tentatively, D is TRBD1 (6 bases). The CDR3 loop spans 16 amino acids. Looked up from germline, CDR1 is SGHTA and CDR2 is FQGNSA. Trimming pared 4 bases from V and 2 bases from J, leaving 15 bases between. The CDR3 loop is CASSSFSGDGNQPQHF. The DNA of the CDR3 is TGTGCCAGCAGCTCCTTTTCAGGGGACGGCAATCAGCCCCAGCATTTT.

This clone is a singleton in its sample. The chain links TRBV18 to TRBJ1-6, with D perhaps matching TRBD1 (6 bases). Germline lookup yields CDR1 KGHSH and CDR2 LQKENI. Trimming shortened V by 5 bases and J by 8 bases, and 10 bases separated the two germline ends. The CDR3 sequence is 13 residues long. The CDR3 nucleotides read TGTGCCAGCTCAGAATACAGGGATTCACCCCTCCACTTT. Translating it yields CASSEYRDSPLHF.

CDR3 in amino acids: CASSHRDRGRGTEAFF. The CDR3 DNA reads TGTGCCAGCAGCCACCGGGACAGGGGTAGAGGGACTGAAGCTTTCTTT. The chain links TRBV16 to TRBJ1-1; 10 nucleotides match TRBD1. There are 16 residues in the CDR3. After removal of 3 bases from V and 5 bases from J, the junction contained 9 bases not matched to a gene. Per the germline V gene, CDR1 is KGHSY and CDR2 is FQNENV.

The V gene is TRBV5-1, the J gene TRBJ2-7; TRBD2 might be the D (5 bases). This CDR3 contains 16 residues. The V end was cut by 0 bases, the J end by 3 bases, with 16 bases between. Per germline, CDR1 SGHRS and CDR2 YFSETQ. The CDR3 DNA sequence: TGCGCCAGCAGCTTGGGTCGGGGTTCGATAGTCTACGAGCAGTACTTC. It codes for CASSLGRGSIVYEQYF.

This clone was recorded a few times. The chain recombines TRBV14 with TRBJ1-5; weak D call: TRBD1 (5 bases). CDR3 length: 16 residues. Per the germline V gene, CDR1 is SGHDN and CDR2 is FVKESK. The V end was cut by 4 bases, the J end by 1 base, with 14 bases between. As DNA, the CDR3 is TGTGCCAGCAGCCCTCGGGACGGGAAGAGCAATCAGCCCCAGCATTTT. Residues: CASSPRDGKSNQPQHF.

This clone has only one observation. V gene TRBV30 combines with J gene TRBJ2-5, with D unresolved. V was trimmed by 3 bases and J by 3 bases, leaving 11 bases between them. The germline V gene has CDR1 GTSNPN and CDR2 SVGIG (reference sequence). The CDR3 runs 13 residues. The CDR3 DNA sequence: TGTGCCTGGAGGGCTGGCCGGGAAGAGACCCAGTACTTC. Translation gives CAWRAGREETQYF.

The chain is built from TRBV5-1 and TRBJ2-3, with 11 bases aligning to TRBD2. This CDR3 contains 17 residues. V trimming: 4 bases; J trimming: 2 bases; junction bases outside the gene matches: 9. Germline values: CDR1 SGHRS, CDR2 YFSETQ. The CDR3: CASSPPPSGGYTDTQYF. CDR3 sequence (DNA): TGCGCCAGCAGCCCGCCCCCTAGCGGGGGGTACACAGATACGCAGTATTTT.

CDR3 region: CASSLPGQGSFGYTF. The CDR3 nucleotides read TGTGCCAGCAGCTTACCGGGACAGGGGTCGTTCGGCTACACCTTC. The chain carries TRBV5-4 and TRBJ1-2, with 10 bases that match TRBD1. Germline V gene data show CDR1 as SGHNT and CDR2 as YYREEE (reference sequence). This CDR3 has 15 residues. V was pared by 2 bases and J by 8 bases, with 9 bases of the junction left unmatched. The whole variable domain, remainder taken from reference TRBV5-4 and TRBJ1-2, is ETGVTQSPTHLIKTRGQQVTLRCSSQSGHNTVSWYQQALGQGPQFIFQYYREEENGRGNFPPRFSGLQFPNYSSELNVNALELDDSALYLCASSLPGQGSFGYTFGSGTRLTVV.

The rearrangement uses TRBV4-1 and TRBJ1-1; 8 bases are a match to TRBD1. V shed 1 base, J shed 0 bases, and the junction held 4 bases outside the gene matches. The CDR3 extends over 16 amino acids. The germline CDR1 and CDR2 sequences are MGHRA and YSYEKL. This chain's CDR3 is CASSQVRGRVNTEAFF. CDR3 bases: TGCGCCAGCAGCCAAGTCAGGGGGCGCGTGAACACTGAAGCTTTCTTT.